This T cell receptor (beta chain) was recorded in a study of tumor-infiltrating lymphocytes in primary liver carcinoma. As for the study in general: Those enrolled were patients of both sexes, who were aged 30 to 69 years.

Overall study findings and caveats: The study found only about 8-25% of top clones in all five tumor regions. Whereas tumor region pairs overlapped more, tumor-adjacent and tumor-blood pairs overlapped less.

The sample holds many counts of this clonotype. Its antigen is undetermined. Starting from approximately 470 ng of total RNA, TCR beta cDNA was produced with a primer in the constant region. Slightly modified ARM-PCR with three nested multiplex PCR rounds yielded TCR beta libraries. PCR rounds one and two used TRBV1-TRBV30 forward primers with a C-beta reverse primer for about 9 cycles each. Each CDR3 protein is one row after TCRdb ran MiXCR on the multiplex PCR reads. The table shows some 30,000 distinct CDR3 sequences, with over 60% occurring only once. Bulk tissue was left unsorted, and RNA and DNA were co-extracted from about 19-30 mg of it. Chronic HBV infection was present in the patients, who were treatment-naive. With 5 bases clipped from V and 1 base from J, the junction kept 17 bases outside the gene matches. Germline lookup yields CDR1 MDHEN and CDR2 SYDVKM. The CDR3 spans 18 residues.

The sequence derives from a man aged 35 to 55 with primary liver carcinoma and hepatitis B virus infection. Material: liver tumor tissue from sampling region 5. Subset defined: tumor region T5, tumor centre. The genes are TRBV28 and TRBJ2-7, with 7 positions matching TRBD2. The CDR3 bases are TGTGCCAGCAGTCCATTATTTGCGGGGGAACGACTATCCTACGAGCAGTACTTC. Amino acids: CASSPLFAGERLSYEQYF.